This TCR beta chain was recovered during a study of T cell changes during pregnancy in multiple sclerosis. V dropped 4 bases and J dropped 7; count of bases not matched to a gene: 5. The CDR3 runs to 14 residues. CDR1 and CDR2 (germline): SGHVS, FQNEAQ. TCRdb keeps only in-frame clones here, not all; method: immunoSEQ multiplex PCR. This table has more than 55,000 clones, around 90% appearing once. The V call is TRBV7-8, the J call TRBJ2-7, with 12 bases identical to TRBD2. Specimen: peripheral blood, collected in the first trimester of pregnancy. This TCR was sampled from a female donor in good health, enrolled as a control in a pregnancy study. The CDR3 here is CASSWTSGTEEQYF. The CDR3 nucleotides read TGTGCCAGCAGCTGGACTAGCGGGACAGAGGAGCAGTACTTC. Looking up the rest from reference TRBV7-8 and TRBJ2-7 gives the full variable domain: GAGVSQSPRYKVAKRGQDVALRCDPISGHVSLFWYQQALGQGPEFLTYFQNEAQLDKSGLPSDRFFAERPEGSVSTLKIQRTQQEDSAVYLCASSWTSGTEEQYFGPGTRLTVT.